Sequencing of this TCR beta chain was carried out in a study of CD8 T cells in Susac syndrome (dated by TCRdb to about 2019). For the wider study: Repertoire sequencing was used to test whether CD8+ T cell activation and differentiation in Susac syndrome was antigen driven. Clonality of the CD8+ T cell repertoire was compared between more than 9 healthy donors, some 14 Susac syndrome patients and 15 multiple sclerosis patients.

Concerning this clonotype: No cognate antigen has been identified for it. No base quality information exists; no much larger clone differs at one position.

RNA was extracted using the RNeasy kit, and about 0.5 to 1 ug of the RNA was reverse transcribed with random hexamers. TCR beta CDR3 regions were amplified with the immunoSEQ multiplex PCR assay covering 54 Vbeta and 13 Jbeta segments. To correct PCR amplification bias, a synthetic template baseline was used for both primer optimization and computational correction. Concerning the study's data processing: Reads were assigned to V, D and J genes according to IMGT and analyzed in immunoSEQ Analyzer, with only productive sequences retained. To calculate clonality, Shannon entropy was normalized by log2 of the number of productive unique sequences and then subtracted from one. Public and private clones were assessed among the 100 most prevalent clones of each patient and control. A clone was defined as Susac-specific if it was absent from the healthy and MS cohorts, from 950 to 1,300 published viral clones and from other ImmuneACCESS disease sequences. In-frame beta chains were kept once TCRdb had trimmed the public reads at Q25 with fastp and called clones with MiXCR. Every entry covers one CDR3 protein and lists the most common genes and DNA from its rows. TCRdb, rather than the study authors, made the V and J calls. The sample data list approximately 130,000 distinct CDR3 sequences, and approximately 90% of these were observed just once. The leading ten clones occupy roughly 0.25% of the sample.

High-throughput TCR beta sequencing profiled peripheral blood CD8+ and CD4+ T cells from healthy donors, Susac syndrome patients and multiple sclerosis patients. The multiple sclerosis controls were treatment-naive patients whose relapsing-remitting disease, either stable or active, fulfilled the revised McDonald criteria. Bulk CD8+ and CD4+ T cells were purified magnetically by negative isolation, whereas CD8+ TEMRA cells were enriched by FACS. Blood was drawn into EDTA tubes, processed within 24 hours, and PBMCs were isolated by density gradient centrifugation. PBMCs intended for TCR sequencing were cryopreserved in liquid nitrogen and were subsequently thawed in a 37 degrees C water bath. A purity of at least 90% was achieved for sorted or isolated CD4+, CD8+ and CD8+ TEMRA cells. Overall results and qualifications from the work: The TCR sequencing and HLA analysis was acknowledged to have included a relatively small number of individuals.

The material sequenced was CD8+ T cells from PBMCs. The receptor was isolated from a human donor with multiple sclerosis.

DNA sequence: TGCAGCGTTGAACTACGGGACAGGGGAGAGACCCAGTACTTC. This yields the protein CSVELRDRGETQYF. The V and J segments used are TRBV29-1 and TRBJ2-5; TRBD1 aligns with 10 central bases. The CDR3 spans 14 residues, from the cysteine through the phenylalanine. The DNA shown is the 42-base CDR3, in frame from base 1. Here V drops 2 bases and J drops 4 bases, and the junction holds 4 bases not matched to any gene. Based on the germline V gene, the CDR1 and CDR2 sequences are SQVTM and ANQGSEA.